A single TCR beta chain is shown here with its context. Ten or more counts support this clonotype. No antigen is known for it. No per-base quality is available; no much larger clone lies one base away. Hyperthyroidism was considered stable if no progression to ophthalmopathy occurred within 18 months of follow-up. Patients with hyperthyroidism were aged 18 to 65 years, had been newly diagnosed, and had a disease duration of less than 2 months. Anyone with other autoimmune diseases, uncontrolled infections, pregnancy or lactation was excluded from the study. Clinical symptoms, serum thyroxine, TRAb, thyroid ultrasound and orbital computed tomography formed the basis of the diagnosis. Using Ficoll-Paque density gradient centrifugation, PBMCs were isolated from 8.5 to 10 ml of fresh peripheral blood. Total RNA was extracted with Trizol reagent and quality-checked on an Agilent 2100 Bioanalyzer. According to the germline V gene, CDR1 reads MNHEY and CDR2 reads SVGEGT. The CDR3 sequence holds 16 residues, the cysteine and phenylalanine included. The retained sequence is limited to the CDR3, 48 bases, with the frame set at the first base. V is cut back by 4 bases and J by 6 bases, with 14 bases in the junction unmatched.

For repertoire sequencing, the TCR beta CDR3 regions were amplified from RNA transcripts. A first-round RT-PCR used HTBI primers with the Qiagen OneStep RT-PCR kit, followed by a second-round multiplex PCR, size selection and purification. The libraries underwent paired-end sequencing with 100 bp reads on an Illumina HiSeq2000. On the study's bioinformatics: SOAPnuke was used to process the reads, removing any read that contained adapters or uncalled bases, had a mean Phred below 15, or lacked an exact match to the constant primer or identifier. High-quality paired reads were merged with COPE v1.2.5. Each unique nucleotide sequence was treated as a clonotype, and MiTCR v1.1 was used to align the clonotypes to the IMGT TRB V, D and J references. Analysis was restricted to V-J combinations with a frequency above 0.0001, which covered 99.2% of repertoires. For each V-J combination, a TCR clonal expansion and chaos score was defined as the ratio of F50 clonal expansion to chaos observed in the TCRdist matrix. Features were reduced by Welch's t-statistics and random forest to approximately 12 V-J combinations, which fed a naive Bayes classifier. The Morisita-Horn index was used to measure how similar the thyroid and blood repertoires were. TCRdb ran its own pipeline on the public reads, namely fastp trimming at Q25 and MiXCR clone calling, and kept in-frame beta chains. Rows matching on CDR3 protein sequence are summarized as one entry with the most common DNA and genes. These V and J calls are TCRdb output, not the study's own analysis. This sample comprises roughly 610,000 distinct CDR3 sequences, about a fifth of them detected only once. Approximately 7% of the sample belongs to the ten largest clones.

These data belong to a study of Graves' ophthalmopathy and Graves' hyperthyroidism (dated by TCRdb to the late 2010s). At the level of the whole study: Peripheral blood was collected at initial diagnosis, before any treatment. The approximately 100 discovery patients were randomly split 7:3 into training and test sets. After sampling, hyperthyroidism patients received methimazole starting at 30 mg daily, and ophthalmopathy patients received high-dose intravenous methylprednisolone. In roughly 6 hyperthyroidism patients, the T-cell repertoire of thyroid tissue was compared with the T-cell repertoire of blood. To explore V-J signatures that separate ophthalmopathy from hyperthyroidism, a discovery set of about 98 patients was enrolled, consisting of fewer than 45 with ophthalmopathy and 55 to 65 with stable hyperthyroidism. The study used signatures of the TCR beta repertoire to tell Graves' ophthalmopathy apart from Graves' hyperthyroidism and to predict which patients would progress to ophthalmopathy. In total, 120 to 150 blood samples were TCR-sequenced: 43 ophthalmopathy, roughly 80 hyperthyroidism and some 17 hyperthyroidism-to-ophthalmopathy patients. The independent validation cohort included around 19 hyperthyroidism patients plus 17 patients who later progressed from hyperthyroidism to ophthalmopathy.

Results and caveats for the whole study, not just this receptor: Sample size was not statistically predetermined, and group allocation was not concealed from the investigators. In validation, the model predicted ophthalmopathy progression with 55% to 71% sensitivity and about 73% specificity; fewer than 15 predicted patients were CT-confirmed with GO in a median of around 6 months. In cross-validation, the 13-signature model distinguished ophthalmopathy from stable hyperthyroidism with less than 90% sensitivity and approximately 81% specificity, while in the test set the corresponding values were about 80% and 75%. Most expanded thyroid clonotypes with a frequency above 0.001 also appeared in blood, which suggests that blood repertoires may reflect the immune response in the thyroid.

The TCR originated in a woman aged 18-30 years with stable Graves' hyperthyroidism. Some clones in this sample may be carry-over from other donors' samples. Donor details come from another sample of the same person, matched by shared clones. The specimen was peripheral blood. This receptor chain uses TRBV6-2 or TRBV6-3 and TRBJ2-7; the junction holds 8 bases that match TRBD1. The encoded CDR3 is CASSFTLGQGDVEQYF. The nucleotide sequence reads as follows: TGTGCCAGCAGTTTCACCCTCGGACAGGGTGATGTCGAGCAGTACTTC.